This T cell receptor (beta chain) was sequenced for a study of cytomegalovirus exposure and HLA in healthy donors. The overall study: Later analysis reported that the roughly 120 validation repertoires shared the platform of the 500 to 850 first-cohort repertoires. Study observations and caveats: Listed as cytomegalovirus-associated were about 160 TCR beta chains.

The donors were members of the validation cohort, which comprised 90 to 150 subjects and was separate from the first cohort of 670 or so subjects. Sequenced by immunoSEQ multiplex PCR; TCRdb stores in-frame clones only, minus some. This table has 90,000 to 150,000 clones, more than 70% appearing once. The germline V and J ends were trimmed by 2 bases and 2 bases, with 4 bases remaining between them. CDR3 length: 13 residues. Germline lookup yields CDR1 MNHEY and CDR2 SMNVEV (reference sequence). About this clone itself: Its antigen is unknown.

The chain uses TRBV27 and TRBJ1-5; D not certain. This clonotype originated in a woman aged 25 to 45 in good health and CMV-seronegative. The sample consisted of PBMCs. The CDR3: CASSLRGNQPQHF. Written as DNA, the CDR3 is TGTGCCAGCAGTTTACGAGGCAATCAGCCCCAGCATTTT.